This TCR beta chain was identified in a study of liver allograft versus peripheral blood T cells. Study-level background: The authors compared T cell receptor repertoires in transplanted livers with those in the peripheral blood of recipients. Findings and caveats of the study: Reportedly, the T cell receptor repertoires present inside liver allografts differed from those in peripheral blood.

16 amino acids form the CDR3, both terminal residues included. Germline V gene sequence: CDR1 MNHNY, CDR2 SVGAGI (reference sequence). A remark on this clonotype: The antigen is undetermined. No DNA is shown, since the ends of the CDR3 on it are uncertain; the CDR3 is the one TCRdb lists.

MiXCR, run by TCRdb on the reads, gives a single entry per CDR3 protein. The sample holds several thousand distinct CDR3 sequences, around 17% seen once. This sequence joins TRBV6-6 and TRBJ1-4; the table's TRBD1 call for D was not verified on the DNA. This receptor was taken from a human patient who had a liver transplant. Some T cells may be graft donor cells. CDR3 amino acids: CASSQDREQLMKNCFF.